The 2 T cell receptor beta chains below all came from one sample that was sequenced in a study of T cells in Graves' hyperthyroidism and ophthalmopathy. TCR beta CDR3 regions were amplified from RNA. First-round RT-PCR of the TCR CDR3 relied on the HTBI primer set. Each CDR3 protein is one row after TCRdb ran MiXCR on the multiplex PCR reads. Among approximately 420,000 distinct CDR3 sequences listed, under 15% were seen once. Sequenced sample: blood. The origin of the receptors is a woman younger than 45 with Graves' hyperthyroidism.

The table lists this clonotype with a few counts. The chain recombines TRBV18 with TRBJ2-1; either TRBD1 or TRBD2 may supply D (5 bases each). Germline V CDR1 and CDR2: KGHSH, LQKENI. The CDR3 extends over 16 amino acids. V lost 0 bases and J 1 base, leaving 10 bases between the germline ends. CDR3 sequence reads: CASSPPEGPSYNEQFF. The DNA for the CDR3 is TGTGCCAGCTCACCACCCGAGGGGCCGTCCTACAATGAGCAGTTCTTC.

Concerning this clonotype itself: Just one base apart from a much larger clone, this may be a read error. The chain carries TRBV15 and TRBJ2-1; D remains ambiguous. The germline CDR1 and CDR2 sequences are LNHNV and YYDKDF (reference sequence). This CDR3 contains 17 residues. V was cut by 0 bases and J by 5 bases, with 17 bases left in between. The CDR3 nucleotides read TGTGCCACCAGCAGAGAGGGCAGGCTAACGATCCACAATGAGCAGTTCTTC. Protein sequence: CATSREGRLTIHNEQFF. The full variable domain, in which reference TRBV15 and TRBJ2-1 provide the parts outside the CDR3, is DAMVIQNPRYQVTQFGKPVTLSCSQTLNHNVMYWYQQKSSQAPKLLFHYYDKDFNNEADTPDNFQSRRPNTSFCFLDIRSPGLGDTAMYLCATSREGRLTIHNEQFFGPGTRLTVL.